The T cell receptor (beta chain) described here comes from a study of cytomegalovirus exposure and HLA in healthy donors. Study conclusions and caveats: TCR beta chains associated with HLA were, in a later analysis, more clonally expanded than equally common others.

Remarks on this clone: Its antigen is as yet unknown.

PCR was performed using 60 Vbeta and 13 Jbeta primers. TCRdb's copy holds only in-frame clones and misses some; the assay was immunoSEQ multiplex PCR. The data contain some 170,000 clones, roughly two thirds of them singletons. V lost 5 bases, J lost 4 bases, and 7 bases stayed unmatched. The V gene's germline CDR1 is SGHTA and CDR2 FQGTGA. This CDR3 contains 15 residues. The sequenced sample consisted of PBMCs. The source is a young woman in good health and CMV-seronegative. The chain recombines TRBV7-3 with TRBJ2-1; TRBD2 matches at 8 bases. The CDR3: CASSQGLAVYNEQFF. The CDR3 DNA reads as TGTGCCAGCAGCCAAGGACTAGCAGTTTACAATGAGCAGTTCTTC.